This record concerns one TCR beta chain sequence. Its specificity is not known. These data originate in a study of shared clonotypes between healthy human individuals. Study background: The plates for each donor numbered three CD4 naive, three CD4 memory, two CD8 naive and one CD8 memory.

Some clones are missing from TCRdb's copy, which holds only in-frame ones; the method was immunoSEQ multiplex PCR. The table includes roughly 1.4 million clones, 98% detected once. Overall study results and limits: Clonotypes shared by all four donors outscored non-shared clonotypes in generation probability.

Germline V gene data show CDR1 as MDHEN and CDR2 as SYDVKM. The ends were cut back, 6 bases at V and 4 bases at J, with 18 bases in the middle. The CDR3 is 15 residues long. The sequenced sample was naive CD4+ T cells sorted from blood. Subset described: CD45RA+ positively selected. This rearrangement joins TRBV28 to TRBJ2-5; D is perhaps TRBD1 (5 bases). The sequence was obtained from a man under 40 in good health. DNA of the CDR3: TGTGCCAGCAGCCTGCCGGGCGGACAAGGAGAGACCCAGTACTTC. Translating it yields CASSLPGGQGETQYF.